The 18 T cell receptor beta chains listed next were all sequenced from one sample in a study of T-cell memory formation after mild COVID-19. One entry per CDR3 protein results from TCRdb running MiXCR on the 5' RACE reads. The table has hundreds of thousands of distinct CDR3 sequences, around 15% seen once. The sample was PBMCs or a T cell subset sorted from them (not recorded which). The receptor source for this set is a man between 18 and 35 years old who had mild COVID-19 (a few samples of this study predate the infection). Cell type and time point are not known.

The chain employs TRBV12-3 or TRBV12-4 and TRBJ2-5, with D maybe TRBD1 (6 bases). The length of the CDR3 is 13 residues. V dropped 5 bases and J dropped 3 bases, with 10 bases sitting between them. The CDR3 DNA reads as TGTGCCAGCAGTCAGCAGGGGAAAGAGACCCAGTACTTC. As protein: CASSQQGKETQYF.

This chain connects TRBV7-3 to TRBJ2-3; TRBD2 agrees at 15 bases. This CDR3 has 17 residues. Trimming at V came to 5 bases and at J to 4 bases, leaving 7 bases not matched to a gene. Germline-derived CDR1 and CDR2 are SGHTA and FQGTGA. CDR3 sequence: CASSKPGTSGGSDTQYF. The CDR3 nucleotides read TGTGCCAGCAGCAAACCCGGGACTAGCGGGGGGTCAGATACGCAGTATTTT.

V usage is TRBV5-1 and J usage is TRBJ2-3; 8 bases line up with TRBD1. Germline values: CDR1 SGHRS, CDR2 YFSETQ. The CDR3 spans 15 residues. After removal of 6 bases from V and 3 bases from J, the junction contained 9 bases not matched to a gene. The CDR3 reads CASKTGAPGTDTQYF. The CDR3 bases are TGCGCCAGCAAGACAGGGGCGCCAGGTACAGATACGCAGTATTTT. The full variable domain, completed using reference TRBV5-1 and TRBJ2-3, is KAGVTQTPRYLIKTRGQQVTLSCSPISGHRSVSWYQQTPGQGLQFLFEYFSETQRNKGNFPGRFSGRQFSNSRSEMNVSTLELGDSALYLCASKTGAPGTDTQYFGPGTRLTVL.

This clonotype is a singleton in its sample. This rearrangement joins TRBV5-1 to TRBJ2-3, with a possible D match to TRBD1 (5 bases). Trimming took off 0 bases at V and 6 bases at J, with 23 bases between the two ends. The CDR3 contains 18 residues. Germline V gives CDR1 SGHRS, CDR2 YFSETQ. This chain's CDR3 is CASSLVVGRVKVSDTQYF. The CDR3 region has the DNA TGCGCCAGCAGCTTGGTGGTGGGCAGGGTAAAAGTAAGTGATACGCAGTATTTT.

This clonotype was detected a few times. The chain has TRBV20-1 and TRBJ2-1; 7 nucleotides line up with TRBD2. The germline gives CDR1 DFQATT, CDR2 SNEGSKA (reference sequence). The CDR3 extends over 12 amino acids. The ends lost 3 bases at V and 6 bases at J; junction bases unmatched: 2. The CDR3 reads CSARGLLNEQFF. The CDR3 coding sequence is TGCAGTGCTAGGGGACTACTCAATGAGCAGTTCTTC.

The V call is TRBV6-2 or TRBV6-3, the J call TRBJ1-1; tentative D call: TRBD1 (5 bases). The CDR3 runs to 13 residues. Trimming removed 5 bases at V and 4 bases at J, with 11 bases between. Germline loops: CDR1 MNHEY, CDR2 SVGEGT. CDR3: CASSGLGGTEAFF. In nucleotides, the CDR3 is TGTGCCAGCAGTGGACTTGGGGGCACTGAAGCTTTCTTT.

This clonotype was counted a few times. The V and J genes are TRBV11-2 and TRBJ2-1; TRBD1 agrees at 7 bases. The CDR3 is 16 amino acids. The V segment lost 3 bases and the J segment 3 bases; nucleotides outside the gene matches: 8. Germline values: CDR1 SGHAT, CDR2 FQNNGV. The CDR3 reads CASSLVPGTVYNEQFF. In nucleotides, the CDR3 is TGTGCCAGCAGCTTGGTACCCGGGACAGTCTACAATGAGCAGTTCTTC. The entire variable domain, with the rest obtained from reference TRBV11-2 and TRBJ2-1, is as follows: EAGVAQSPRYKIIEKRQSVAFWCNPISGHATLYWYQQILGQGPKLLIQFQNNGVVDDSQLPKDRFSAERLKGVDSTLKIQPAKLEDSAVYLCASSLVPGTVYNEQFFGPGTRLTVL.

This clonotype has more than one count but fewer than ten. The gene calls are TRBV10-3 and TRBJ2-3; tentative D call: TRBD1 (5 bases). This CDR3 comprises 18 residues. Germline CDR1 ENHRY, CDR2 SYGVKD. V lost 0 bases and J lost 0, with 16 bases in between. The CDR3 reads CAISESIATGSSTDTQYF. CDR3 DNA: TGTGCCATCAGTGAGTCCATCGCAACAGGCTCTAGCACAGATACGCAGTATTTT.

As DNA, the CDR3 is TGTGCCAGCAGCTTGTTTGGGGGGGATCGGAGCTACGAGCAGTACGTC. It encodes CASSLFGGDRSYEQYV. This chain uses TRBV7-8 with TRBJ2-7, with TRBD2 matching over 7 bases. The J segment lost 3 bases and the V segment lost 3 bases, leaving 11 bases of the junction unmatched. Germline CDR1 reads SGHVS; CDR2 reads FQNEAQ. The CDR3 contains 16 residues.

This chain connects TRBV7-9 to TRBJ2-1, with a possible D match to TRBD1 (5 bases). Trimming removed 4 bases at V and 7 bases at J, with 14 bases between. CDR1 and CDR2 (germline): SEHNR, FQNEAQ (reference sequence). CDR3 size: 14 residues. The CDR3 sequence is CASSSWTSKNEQFF. CDR3 DNA sequence: TGTGCCAGCAGCTCATGGACATCTAAGAATGAGCAGTTCTTC.

The sample holds many counts of this clonotype. The J gene is TRBJ1-5, the V gene TRBV4-2, with D perhaps matching TRBD1 (5 bases). Germline CDR1 reads LGHNA; CDR2 reads YNFKEQ. CDR3 length equals 16 residues. The V gene lost 0 bases and the J gene lost 7 bases, with 16 bases spanning the gap. CDR3: CASSQESGQGGQPQHF. DNA of the CDR3: TGTGCCAGCAGCCAAGAGTCGGGGCAGGGTGGACAGCCCCAGCATTTT.

This clonotype has only a few counts. V gene TRBV6-2 or TRBV6-3 combines with J gene TRBJ2-3, with 7 nucleotides matching TRBD1. The CDR3 has 16 residues. V trimming: 1 base; J trimming: 0 bases; junction bases outside the gene matches: 4. Germline V gene data show CDR1 as MNHEY and CDR2 as SVGEGT. The CDR3 is CASSYLDRTSTDTQYF. For the CDR3, the DNA is TGTGCCAGCAGTTACTTGGACAGGACAAGCACAGATACGCAGTATTTT.

The chain combines TRBV12-5 with TRBJ2-3; D is undetermined. The germline gives CDR1 LGHNT, CDR2 FRNRAP. The CDR3 has 16 amino acids. V was cut by 1 base and J by 5 bases, with 16 bases left in between. The CDR3 bases are TGTGCTAGTGGTTTGGGGACCCTCCGAACCGGAGATACGCAGTATTTT. It translates to CASGLGTLRTGDTQYF.

This clonotype was observed a handful of times. This chain joins TRBV29-1 and TRBJ2-3; D gene unclear. The V end was cut by 5 bases, the J end by 6 bases, with 21 bases between. Germline V gene lookup returns CDR1 SQVTM and CDR2 ANQGSEA. The CDR3 has 15 amino acids. The CDR3 region has the DNA TGCAGCGTTCAGGATGCACATCGAAATCCCGATACGCAGTATTTT. This translates into CSVQDAHRNPDTQYF.

This clonotype showed up many times. DNA of the CDR3: TGCAGTGCTACGGGGCAGGGGCCAGATACGCAGTATTTT. Protein product: CSATGQGPDTQYF. The chain links TRBV20-1 to TRBJ2-3, with a possible D match to TRBD1 (6 bases). Trimming removed 4 bases at V and 4 bases at J, with 12 bases between. There are 13 residues in the CDR3. CDR1 DFQATT and CDR2 SNEGSKA come from the germline V gene (reference sequence).

About this clonotype itself: Since a much larger clone is just one base distant, this may be a read error. The chain recombines TRBV7-2 with TRBJ2-3, with D perhaps TRBD1 or TRBD2 (5 bases each). CDR1 and CDR2 (germline): SGHTA, FQGNSA. The CDR3 consists of 15 residues. Here the CDR3 DNA reads TGTGCCAGCAGCATACCTACTAGTGACACAGGTACGCAGTATTTT. The encoded protein is CASSIPTSDTGTQYF.

This clonotype has only a few counts. The chain is built from TRBV9 and TRBJ2-1; D not resolved. CDR1 is SGDLS and CDR2 is YYNGEE in the germline V gene. The CDR3 contains 16 residues. V lost 4 bases and J 2 bases, leaving 16 bases between the germline ends. DNA for the CDR3: TGTGCCAGCAGCCCCCGTTACAGACCACCCTACAATGAGCAGTTCTTC. It is translated as CASSPRYRPPYNEQFF. The full variable domain, its missing parts supplied by reference TRBV9 and TRBJ2-1, is DSGVTQTPKHLITATGQRVTLRCSPRSGDLSVYWYQQSLDQGLQFLIQYYNGEERAKGNILERFSAQQFPDLHSELNLSSLELGDSALYFCASSPRYRPPYNEQFFGPGTRLTVL.

This chain connects TRBV25-1 to TRBJ2-7; no firm D call. CDR3 length: 15 residues. Germline V gene data show CDR1 as MGHDK and CDR2 as SYGVNS. Trimming shortened V by 4 bases and J by 2 bases, and 15 bases separated the two germline ends. DNA for the CDR3: TGTGCCAGCAGTGGCCTTTCTCACTTTACCTACGAGCAGTACTTC. It is translated as CASSGLSHFTYEQYF.